A selection of T cell receptor beta chains follows, all from one sample in a study of vaccination and CD4 T cells after COVID-19. These TCRs' antigens remain unknown. TCRdb called the PCR reads again in MiXCR, with one record for every CDR3 protein. The sample consists of roughly 19,000 distinct CDR3 sequences, 53% of them appearing once. This material consisted of CD4+ T cells from blood, cultured in vitro, taken before SARS-CoV-2 vaccination. The receptors originated from a human donor who had recovered from COVID-19. Both conserved end residues are part of each CDR3. Each record gives: J gene, V gene, D gene, clone size, CDR3 length, CDR3 DNA, CDR3 protein. D genes are given only for firm matches. Clone size is given for some rows only: seen once, a few or many times, or a class if the clone is expanded.

TRBJ2-3	TRBV12-3/TRBV12-4	TRBD2	-	19	TGTGCCAGCAGCCTATTCGCTCTAGCGGGAGAGAAGGGCACAGATACGCAGTATTTT	CASSLFALAGEKGTDTQYF
TRBJ1-6	TRBV9	TRBD1	-	16	TGTGCCAGCAGCGCGGGGACGGGACAGGGTAATTCACCCCTCCACTTT	CASSAGTGQGNSPLHF
TRBJ2-7	TRBV6-2/TRBV6-3	TRBD2	-	13	TGTGCCAGCAGATGGGGGGGTACCTACGAGCAGTACTTC	CASRWGGTYEQYF
TRBJ2-1	TRBV6-2/TRBV6-3	TRBD2	once	13	TGTGCCAGCAGTTATGGCACTAGCGGGAGTAAGTTCTTC	CASSYGTSGSKFF
TRBJ2-7	TRBV20-1	-	few	16	TGCAGTGCTAGTGGGGGGATAGGAGGACCGCGGGACGAGCAGTACTTC	CSASGGIGGPRDEQYF
TRBJ2-5	TRBV18	-	once	13	TGTGCCAGCTCACAGACGTACCAAGAGACCCAGTACTTC	CASSQTYQETQYF
TRBJ1-5	TRBV28	-	-	16	TGTGCCAGCAGCCAACCCCGGGGGGGGAGAGATCAGCCCCAGCATTTT	CASSQPRGGRDQPQHF
TRBJ2-7	TRBV21-1	-	-	13	TGTGCCAGCAGGGCGGGACGGCCCTACGAGCAGTACTTC	CASRAGRPYEQYF
TRBJ2-5	TRBV7-2	-	-	15	TGTGCCAGCAGCTTAGGAGGGATCACCCAAGAGACCCAGTACTTC	CASSLGGITQETQYF
TRBJ1-1	TRBV28	-	-	13	TGTGCCAGCAGTTTATTCGACGGCCTGATAGCTTTCTTT	CASSLFDGLIAFF
TRBJ2-7	TRBV7-8	-	once	12	TGTGCCAGCAGCTTAACCAACTACGAGCAGTACTTC	CASSLTNYEQYF
TRBJ1-2	TRBV2	TRBD1	-	13	TGTGCCAGCAGGCGACAGGGGGCGGGTGGCTACACCTTC	CASRRQGAGGYTF
TRBJ2-2	TRBV6-1	TRBD1	-	14	TGTGCCAGCAGGAGGGACAGGAACACCGGGGAGCTGTTTTTT	CASRRDRNTGELFF
TRBJ2-7	TRBV11-3	-	-	13	TGTGCCAGCAGCCAGCGTTCGGGTTACGAGCAGTACTTC	CASSQRSGYEQYF
TRBJ1-1	TRBV7-2	-	few	14	TGTGCCAGCAGCTTAGAAATACAGCGAATAGAAGCTTTCTTT	CASSLEIQRIEAFF
TRBJ1-3	TRBV20-1	-	-	12	TGCAGTGCTAGCCCGTCTGGAAACACCATATATTTT	CSASPSGNTIYF
TRBJ1-2	TRBV15	-	-	16	TGTGCCACCAGCAGAGTTCGGGGGGCGAGATACTATGGCTACACCTTC	CATSRVRGARYYGYTF
TRBJ2-7	TRBV27	-	-	11	TGTGCCAGCAGTACCGCCTACGAGCAGTACTTC	CASSTAYEQYF
TRBJ1-1	TRBV6-5	-	few	13	TGTGCCAGCAGTTACAAAGGGGGCACTGAAGCTTTCTTT	CASSYKGGTEAFF
TRBJ2-5	TRBV6-2/TRBV6-3	-	few	14	TGTGCCAGCAGTTACCGGGTAGCCCAAGAGACCCAGTACTTC	CASSYRVAQETQYF
TRBJ2-5	TRBV6-1	TRBD2	-	16	TGTGCCAGCAGTGAAGGGACTAGCGGGCCCCAAGAGACCCAGTACTTC	CASSEGTSGPQETQYF
TRBJ2-5	TRBV4-2	TRBD1	-	15	TGTGCCAGCAGCCCCGGGACAGGGTACCAAGAGACCCAGTACTTC	CASSPGTGYQETQYF
TRBJ2-3	TRBV2	-	-	14	TGTGCCAGCAGTTCCAGGGGTGGAACAGATACGCAGTATTTT	CASSSRGGTDTQYF
TRBJ1-1	TRBV29-1	-	once	13	TGCAGCGTGGGGGGGGGTTTAAGCACTGAAGCTTTCTTT	CSVGGGLSTEAFF
TRBJ2-2	TRBV19	-	-	15	TGTGCCAGTAGTATCCGGGGACTGAACACCGGGGAGCTGTTTTTT	CASSIRGLNTGELFF
TRBJ2-1	TRBV7-9	TRBD1	-	17	TGTGCCAGCAGCGCCGACAGGGTACGGCGGGTCAACAATGAGCAGTTCTTC	CASSADRVRRVNNEQFF